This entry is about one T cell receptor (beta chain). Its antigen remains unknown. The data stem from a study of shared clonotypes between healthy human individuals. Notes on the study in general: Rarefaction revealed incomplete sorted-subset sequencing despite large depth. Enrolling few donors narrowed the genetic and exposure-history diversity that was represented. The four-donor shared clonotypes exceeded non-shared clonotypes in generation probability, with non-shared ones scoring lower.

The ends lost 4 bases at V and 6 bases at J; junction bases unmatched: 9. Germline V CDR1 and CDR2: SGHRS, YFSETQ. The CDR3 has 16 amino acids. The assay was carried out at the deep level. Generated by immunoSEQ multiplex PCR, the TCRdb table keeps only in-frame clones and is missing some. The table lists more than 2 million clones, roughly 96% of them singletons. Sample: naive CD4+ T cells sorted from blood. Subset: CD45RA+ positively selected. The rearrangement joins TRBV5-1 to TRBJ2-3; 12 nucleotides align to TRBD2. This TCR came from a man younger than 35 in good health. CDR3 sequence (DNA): TGCGCCAGCAGCAATCTAGCGGGAGGGCCTACGGATACGCAGTATTTT. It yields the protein CASSNLAGGPTDTQYF.